These T cell receptor beta chains were read from a single sample in a study of human T cells and chemical hapten exposure. Using its own MiXCR run on the RACE reads, TCRdb lists one record per CDR3 protein. Of about 300,000 distinct CDR3 sequences listed, over 5% are singletons. Material: whole blood, obtained in connection with sensitization to the hapten diphenylcyclopropenone (DPC). These receptors were obtained from a woman in her late teens or twenties with alopecia areata. Some clones in this sample may be carry-over from other donors' samples. Each CDR3 is given with its conserved first and last residue. Each record gives: J gene, V gene, CDR3 protein.

J: TRBJ1-1; V: TRBV21-1; CDR3: CASSKALEGINTEAFF
J: TRBJ1-3; V: TRBV4-2; CDR3: CASSQAPLIGHTIYF
J: TRBJ2-1; V: TRBV11-3; CDR3: CASSSGQGNYNEQFF
J: TRBJ1-2; V: TRBV3-1; CDR3: CASSQGPQVGYGYTF
J: TRBJ2-5; V: TRBV24-1; CDR3: CATSDPVYQETQYF
J: TRBJ1-4; V: TRBV14; CDR3: CASSQEQGPGEKLFF
J: TRBJ1-1; V: TRBV5-5; CDR3: CASSTIPQVSLTEAFF
J: TRBJ1-2; V: TRBV4-3; CDR3: CASSQEIARDRGSGYTF
J: TRBJ2-3; V: TRBV7-2; CDR3: CASSSQNVDTQYF
J: TRBJ1-4; V: TRBV7-9; CDR3: CASSLAAGTNEKLFF
J: TRBJ2-2; V: TRBV5-1; CDR3: CASSLPGLGDTGELFF
J: TRBJ2-3; V: TRBV7-2; CDR3: CASSLETGSHTQYF
J: TRBJ2-3; V: TRBV3-1; CDR3: CASSQGGFSTDTQYF
J: TRBJ1-6; V: TRBV30; CDR3: CAWSAPFRTGPGMFFNSPLHF
J: TRBJ1-1; V: TRBV7-6; CDR3: CASVGPEAFF
J: TRBJ1-2; V: TRBV29-1; CDR3: CSVEGFQGEGYGYTF
J: TRBJ1-5; V: TRBV20-1; CDR3: CSAREGSRGNQPQHF
J: TRBJ2-1; V: TRBV6-2/TRBV6-3; CDR3: CASSYPGTGAYNEQFF
J: TRBJ1-1; V: TRBV7-2; CDR3: CASSLALSLNTEAFF
J: TRBJ1-2; V: TRBV7-2; CDR3: CASTTGNYGYTF
J: TRBJ1-2; V: TRBV6-1; CDR3: CASSEVTAEGGLYGYTF
J: TRBJ2-1; V: TRBV19; CDR3: CASRDLLGGTYNEQFF
J: TRBJ1-1; V: TRBV18; CDR3: CASSPRGHAAMNTEAFF
J: TRBJ2-7; V: TRBV5-1; CDR3: CASSLFGGSSYEQYF
J: TRBJ2-1; V: TRBV5-6; CDR3: CASRVVDLSDNEQFF
J: TRBJ2-1; V: TRBV9; CDR3: CASSVGGPPPTYNEQFF
J: TRBJ2-1; V: TRBV5-4; CDR3: CASSPSYAGGLSYNEQFF
J: TRBJ2-3; V: TRBV7-8; CDR3: CASSLAILDTQYF
J: TRBJ1-2; V: TRBV6-5; CDR3: CASTDPQGADYGYTF
J: TRBJ2-1; V: TRBV29-1; CDR3: CSVVAVADNEQFF
J: TRBJ1-6; V: TRBV20-1; CDR3: CSANPGSYNSPLHF
J: TRBJ1-2; V: TRBV9; CDR3: CASSVATGGGGIDGYTF
J: TRBJ1-1; V: TRBV7-9; CDR3: CASSPGDRANTEAFF
J: TRBJ2-3; V: TRBV6-5; CDR3: CASSYSSTETDTQYF
J: TRBJ1-1; V: TRBV7-4; CDR3: CASSSRGADTEAFF
J: TRBJ1-6; V: TRBV6-2/TRBV6-3; CDR3: CASSYQGKSPLHF
J: TRBJ1-6; V: TRBV6-2/TRBV6-3; CDR3: CASSYSAWTGRNSPLHF
J: TRBJ1-2; V: TRBV14; CDR3: CASSQDRTGGYTF
J: TRBJ1-3; V: TRBV3-1; CDR3: CASSHSHSGNTIYF
J: TRBJ1-1; V: TRBV12-3/TRBV12-4; CDR3: CASSTKQAANTEAFF